This TCR beta chain was obtained from a study of PD-1 blockade in classical Hodgkin lymphoma. The study, taken as a whole, reports: Repertoire differences lack defined causes, possibly disease activity or prior therapy.

The data were produced by immunoSEQ multiplex PCR, yet TCRdb's version contains in-frame clones alone and is incomplete. The table lists about 37,000 clones, 80% to 90% of them singletons. Exposure to brentuximab vedotin varied, and each patient had relapsed following autologous stem cell transplantation. Remarks on this clone: The antigen remains unidentified.

After removal of 4 bases from V and 0 bases from J, the junction contained 9 bases not matched to a gene. Germline V CDR1 and CDR2: SGHVS, FNYEAQ. The CDR3 extends over 16 amino acids. This rearrangement joins TRBV7-6 to TRBJ2-7, with TRBD2 identical over 7 bases. The specimen comprised peripheral blood mononuclear cells (PBMCs), sampled before the second cycle of nivolumab. This clonotype was sampled from a human donor with classical Hodgkin lymphoma. Here the CDR3 DNA reads TGTGCCAGCAGCTGGACCCGGGGCGGGAGCTCCTACGAGCAGTACTTC. It specifies CASSWTRGGSSYEQYF.